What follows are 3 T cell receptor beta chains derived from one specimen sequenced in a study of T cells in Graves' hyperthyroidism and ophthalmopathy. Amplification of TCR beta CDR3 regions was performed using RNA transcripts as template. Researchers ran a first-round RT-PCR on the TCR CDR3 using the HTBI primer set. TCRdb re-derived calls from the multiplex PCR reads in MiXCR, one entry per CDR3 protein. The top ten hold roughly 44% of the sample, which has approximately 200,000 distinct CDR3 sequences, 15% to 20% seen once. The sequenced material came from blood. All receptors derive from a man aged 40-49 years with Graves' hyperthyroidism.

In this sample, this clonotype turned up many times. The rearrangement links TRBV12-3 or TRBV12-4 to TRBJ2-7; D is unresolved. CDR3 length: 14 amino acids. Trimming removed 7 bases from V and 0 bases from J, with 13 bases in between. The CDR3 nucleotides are TGTGCCAGCACCTCCCAATTCTTCTCCTACGAGCAGTACTTC. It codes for CASTSQFFSYEQYF.

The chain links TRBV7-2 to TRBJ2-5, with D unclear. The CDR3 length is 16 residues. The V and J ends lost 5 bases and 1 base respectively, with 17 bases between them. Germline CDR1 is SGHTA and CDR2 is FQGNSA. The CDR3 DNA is TGTGCCAGCAGCCCCCGGCCTTGGGCAGCCCAAGAGACCCAGTACTTC. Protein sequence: CASSPRPWAAQETQYF.

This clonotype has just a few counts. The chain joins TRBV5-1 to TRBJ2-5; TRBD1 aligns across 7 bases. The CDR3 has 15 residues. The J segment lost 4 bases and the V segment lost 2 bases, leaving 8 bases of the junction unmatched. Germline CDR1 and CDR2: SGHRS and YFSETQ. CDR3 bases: TGCGCCAGCAGCTTTGTAGACAGGGCCGCAGAGACCCAGTACTTC. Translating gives CASSFVDRAAETQYF.